This section outlines one TCR beta chain sequence together with its context. Its antigen is currently unknown. The TCR beta libraries were generated through quantitative 5'-RACE incorporating molecular barcodes. A single record per CDR3 protein comes from TCRdb applying MiXCR to the 5' RACE reads. This table has around 390,000 distinct CDR3 sequences, around 24% appearing once. These data come from a study of CD8 T cells in ankylosing spondylitis. CDR1 is DFQATT and CDR2 is SNEGSKA in the germline V gene (reference sequence). The J segment lost 10 bases and the V segment lost 5 bases, leaving 18 bases of the junction unmatched. The CDR3 has 16 residues. Study conclusions and caveats: As for the disease-linked clones, they showed a CD8+ phenotype and occurred at relatively low frequencies in peripheral blood. Apparently characteristic of ankylosing spondylitis blood was a TCR beta motif (about 8 highly homologous variants). Reports say disease-linked clones showed up significantly more in matched ankylosing spondylitis synovial fluid. A number of the motif variants had already been described in reactive arthritis synovial fluid and blood.

The rearrangement links TRBV20-1 to TRBJ2-1, with 9 nucleotides matching TRBD2. Sequenced input: blood, either unsorted or a sorted T cell fraction (not recorded which). This TCR came from a male donor with ankylosing spondylitis. Here the CDR3 reads CSAPSRRGGRVEEQFF. CDR3 nucleotide sequence: TGCAGTGCTCCCAGCCGGAGGGGCGGGAGGGTAGAGGAGCAGTTCTTC.